This record covers a single TCR beta chain. Antigen specificity is unknown. The sample is drawn from a study of a mutant IDH1 vaccine in newly diagnosed glioma. On the study more broadly: Treated individuals were about 60% male and 37.5% female, averaging about 40 years of age. Most had both radiotherapy and temozolomide beforehand; others had only one. Study-level findings and limits: Altogether, 85% to 95% of patients exhibited vaccine-induced immune responses.

The repertoire was sequenced with immunoSEQ multiplex PCR; TCRdb's copy has only in-frame clones and lacks some. This table has about 21,000 clones, roughly 84% appearing once. The germline V gene encodes CDR1 MRHNA and CDR2 SNTAGT. Trimming took off 0 bases at V and 3 bases at J, with 18 bases between the two ends. The CDR3 spans 17 residues. The sample's time point: baseline, week 1 (first vaccination visit). The treatment: pre-vaccination baseline after standard-of-care therapy. This specimen consisted of PBMCs, obtained from a glioma patient treated with radiotherapy, temozolomide or both. The chain links TRBV6-4 to TRBJ2-7, with D perhaps TRBD2 (6 bases). This sequence originates from a man aged 40-49 years with glioma. In nucleotides, the CDR3 is TGTGCCAGCAGTGACTCGACGCGGGGTTACCCAATCTACGAGCAGTACGTC. Its protein is CASSDSTRGYPIYEQYV.